A selection of T cell receptor beta chains follows, all from one sample in a study of blood T cell repertoires in COVID-19. Profiling relied on immunoSEQ multiplex PCR, and the TCRdb table lists in-frame clones only, not all of them. The sample carries 100,000 to 150,000 clones, about nine tenths recorded once. Material: peripheral blood. These receptors were collected from a man in his forties with acute or convalescent COVID-19. Both conserved end residues are part of each CDR3.

V: TRBV29-1; J: TRBJ1-2; CDR3: CSVYLPQGFGYTF
V: TRBV5-1; J: TRBJ1-4; CDR3: CASSLAVGGDEKLFF
V: TRBV4-1; J: TRBJ2-3; CDR3: CASSQVDLAGAQDTQYF
V: TRBV7-7; J: TRBJ2-1; CDR3: CASSRTTGSNEQFF
V: TRBV18; J: TRBJ1-5; CDR3: CASSSGQGNNQPQHF
V: TRBV7-8; J: TRBJ1-1; CDR3: CASSRDRAAEAFF
V: TRBV5-1; J: TRBJ2-7; CDR3: CASSLSPDTSYEQYF
V: TRBV29-1; J: TRBJ2-1; CDR3: CSVEHGLRGSPYNEQFF
V: TRBV6-4; J: TRBJ2-2; CDR3: CASSTTWNTGELFF
V: TRBV9; J: TRBJ2-1; CDR3: CASTGSFNEQFF
V: TRBV11-1; J: TRBJ1-1; CDR3: CASSWREGTEAFF
V: TRBV24-1; J: TRBJ1-5; CDR3: CATSAGGYQPQHF
V: TRBV5-1; J: TRBJ1-1; CDR3: CASSPGTGGRTEAFF
V: TRBV19; J: TRBJ2-7; CDR3: CASSIGLADSYEQYF
V: TRBV19; J: TRBJ2-7; CDR3: CASSIDRGDEQYF
V: TRBV5-1; J: TRBJ2-5; CDR3: CASSFGTGLAGGGETQYF
V: TRBV10-2; J: TRBJ2-1; CDR3: CASRQGLASSSYNEQFF
V: TRBV9; J: TRBJ1-3; CDR3: CASSVSRGTGNTIYF
V: TRBV7-9; J: TRBJ1-3; CDR3: CASSWDRSSGNTIYF
V: TRBV3-1/TRBV3-2; J: TRBJ1-2; CDR3: CASSQDRGWGYTF
V: TRBV2; J: TRBJ1-2; CDR3: CASSEDTSLIYGYTF
V: TRBV6-2/TRBV6-3; J: TRBJ2-7; CDR3: CASSYRGRYEQYF
V: TRBV19; J: TRBJ1-1; CDR3: CASRETAADTEAFF
V: TRBV6-5; J: TRBJ1-5; CDR3: CASSRTGLKGQPQHF
V: TRBV7-3; J: TRBJ2-5; CDR3: CASSLNNQETQYF
V: TRBV7-9; J: TRBJ2-5; CDR3: CASSTEIQETQYF
V: TRBV30; J: TRBJ1-6; CDR3: CAWARTGNNSPLHF
V: TRBV30; J: TRBJ1-4; CDR3: CAWSVRGFKEKLFF
V: TRBV6-5; J: TRBJ2-3; CDR3: CASTLTGSDTQYF
V: TRBV6-4; J: TRBJ1-4; CDR3: CASSDGTGSEKLFF
V: TRBV2; J: TRBJ1-3; CDR3: CASKGQGAGNTIYF
V: TRBV6-5; J: TRBJ1-4; CDR3: CASRRAGGEKLFF
V: TRBV30; J: TRBJ2-2; CDR3: CAWRKGTGYTGELFF
V: TRBV15; J: TRBJ1-2; CDR3: CATSRQLRQDYGYTF
V: TRBV9; J: TRBJ1-3; CDR3: CASSVAVAGPGNTIYF
V: TRBV10-3; J: TRBJ1-1; CDR3: CAIRLGGMDTEAFF
V: TRBV7-2; J: TRBJ1-2; CDR3: CASSLGNRIYGYTF
V: TRBV7-2; J: TRBJ2-3; CDR3: CASNQAGGSDTQYF
V: TRBV11-2; J: TRBJ1-1; CDR3: CASSIRQANTEAFF
V: TRBV6-5; J: TRBJ1-2; CDR3: CASSDRGINYGYTF
V: TRBV30; J: TRBJ2-7; CDR3: CAWSRDTSYEQYF
V: TRBV6-4; J: TRBJ1-4; CDR3: CASSISAGHEEKLFF
V: TRBV6-5; J: TRBJ1-1; CDR3: CASSKLNREGTEAFF
V: TRBV6-5; J: TRBJ1-1; CDR3: CASTTMAGEGEAFF
V: TRBV11-2; J: TRBJ1-1; CDR3: CASSLLQRLNTEAFF
V: TRBV24-1; J: TRBJ1-2; CDR3: CATSEAGQGDYGYTF
V: TRBV25-1; J: TRBJ1-2; CDR3: CASSDKLQYGYTF
V: TRBV28; J: TRBJ1-5; CDR3: CASGQGVYSNQPQHF
V: TRBV7-2; J: TRBJ1-1; CDR3: CASSRPGQRVEAFF
V: TRBV6-5; J: TRBJ2-4; CDR3: CASGRQAENIQYF
V: TRBV10-3; J: TRBJ2-1; CDR3: CAITFERGNNEQFF
V: TRBV9; J: TRBJ1-3; CDR3: CASSSVGGGTSGNTIYF
V: TRBV12-3/TRBV12-4; J: TRBJ2-5; CDR3: CASSDRGRETQYF
V: TRBV2; J: TRBJ2-1; CDR3: CASSSGPGGNEQFF
V: TRBV29-1; J: TRBJ1-2; CDR3: CSVGDGTGDHGYTF